One and the same sample provided the 22 T cell receptor beta chains below, sequenced in a study of T cell repertoires in cytomegalovirus infection. A single record per CDR3 protein comes from TCRdb applying MiXCR to the reads. The table lists roughly 320,000 distinct CDR3 sequences, roughly a tenth of them singletons. Sequencing was performed on PBMCs. The origin of the receptors is a human donor in good health (CMV status not recorded). Some clones in this sample may be carry-over from other donors' samples.

V gene TRBV20-1 combines with J gene TRBJ2-7; the D is unclear. Trimming cost V 0 bases and J 2 bases, with 11 bases left between them. The germline CDR1 and CDR2 sequences are DFQATT and SNEGSKA (reference sequence). The CDR3 consists of 14 residues. The CDR3 protein is CSARDRSATYEQYF. In DNA, the CDR3 is TGCAGTGCTAGAGATCGGTCAGCTACCTACGAGCAGTACTTC.

The table lists this clonotype with many counts. V gene TRBV7-2 combines with J gene TRBJ2-7; 9 bases are shared with TRBD2. CDR3 length: 16 amino acids. Looked up from germline, CDR1 is SGHTA and CDR2 is FQGNSA. Trimming cost V 1 base and J 5 bases; bases outside gene matches: 9. CDR3 in DNA: TGTGCCAGCAGCTTAGTTCCGGGACAGCGGGGGGACGAGCAGTACTTC. Translated, it gives CASSLVPGQRGDEQYF.

V usage is TRBV20-1 and J usage is TRBJ2-1, with D tentatively TRBD2 (5 bases). The V end lost 6 bases, the J end lost 5 bases, and 11 bases lay between the germline ends. CDR1 is DFQATT and CDR2 is SNEGSKA in the germline V gene (reference sequence). CDR3 length equals 12 residues. The CDR3 bases are TGCAGTGCCGCCGGGGTGAACAATGAGCAGTTCTTC. Its protein is CSAAGVNNEQFF.

The chain uses TRBV29-1 and TRBJ2-1; no clear D gene. V shed 6 bases and J shed 6 bases, with 12 bases lying between them. CDR3 size: 12 residues. Germline CDR1 reads SQVTM; CDR2 reads ANQGSEA. CDR3 amino acids: CSVASWGNEQFF. The CDR3 region has the DNA TGCAGCGTAGCCTCTTGGGGCAATGAGCAGTTCTTC.

This clonotype has a count of ten or more. The J gene is TRBJ2-3, the V gene TRBV20-1; TRBD2 matches at 11 bases. J gave up 3 bases and V 3 bases, and 8 bases lay outside the gene matches. The germline gives CDR1 DFQATT, CDR2 SNEGSKA (reference sequence). The CDR3 runs 16 residues. The CDR3 sequence is CSASLLAGAITDTQYF. The CDR3 nucleotides are TGCAGTGCTAGTCTACTAGCGGGGGCGATTACAGATACGCAGTATTTT.

The chain is built from TRBV29-1 and TRBJ1-3; D unclear. Trimming shortened V by 3 bases and J by 0 bases, and 3 bases separated the two germline ends. This CDR3 has 12 amino acids. Germline values: CDR1 SQVTM, CDR2 ANQGSEA. The CDR3 loop is CSVETSGNTIYF. The CDR3, as DNA: TGCAGCGTTGAGACCTCTGGAAACACCATATATTTT. Using reference TRBV29-1 and TRBJ1-3 for the parts outside the CDR3, the full variable domain is SAVISQKPSRDICQRGTSLTIQCQVDSQVTMMFWYRQQPGQSLTLIATANQGSEATYESGFVIDKFPISRPNLTFSTLTVSNMSPEDSSIYLCSVETSGNTIYFGEGSWLTVV.

The rearrangement uses TRBV5-4 and TRBJ2-3; 10 bases are shared with TRBD1. Germline V lookup: CDR1 SGHNT, CDR2 YYREEE (reference sequence). The CDR3 is 16 amino acids. Losses at the gene ends were 3 bases for V and 3 bases for J; bases not matched to a gene: 7. The DNA for the CDR3 is TGTGCCAGCAGCTACCTCCGGGGACAGGGGACAGATACGCAGTATTTT. It yields the protein CASSYLRGQGTDTQYF.

This clonotype was recorded at least ten times. The gene calls are TRBV12-3 or TRBV12-4 and TRBJ2-5; maybe TRBD2 (5 bases). The V end lost 6 bases, the J end lost 5 bases, and 10 bases lay between the germline ends. The CDR3 has 12 amino acids. CDR3 nucleotides: TGTGCCAGCAGCCTACGCGGGGAGACCCAGTACTTC. Translating it yields CASSLRGETQYF.

This clonotype was seen many times. V gene TRBV7-2 combines with J gene TRBJ2-1; D is perhaps TRBD2 (5 bases). The CDR3 has 13 amino acids. Germline V CDR1 and CDR2: SGHTA, FQGNSA. The V gene lost 1 base and the J gene lost 7 bases, with 8 bases spanning the gap. CDR3 residues: CASSLGRTNEQFF. CDR3 sequence (DNA): TGTGCCAGCAGCTTAGGGCGGACTAATGAGCAGTTCTTC.

The gene calls are TRBV29-1 and TRBJ2-5; no clear D gene. Trimming took off 3 bases at V and 0 bases at J, with 5 bases between the two ends. The germline V gene has CDR1 SQVTM and CDR2 ANQGSEA. The CDR3 spans 12 residues. The CDR3 spells CSVEGNQETQYF. DNA of the CDR3: TGCAGCGTTGAGGGCAACCAAGAGACCCAGTACTTC.

This clonotype has at least ten counts. The rearrangement links TRBV5-1 to TRBJ2-1; D tentatively fits TRBD1 or TRBD2 (5 bases each). Germline V lookup: CDR1 SGHRS, CDR2 YFSETQ. Trimming shortened V by 6 bases and J by 12 bases, and 16 bases separated the two germline ends. The CDR3 has 12 amino acids. The CDR3 protein is CASTVDSGPQFF. DNA for the CDR3: TGCGCCAGCACCGTTGACAGCGGTCCGCAGTTCTTC.

This clonotype was observed at least ten times. This chain uses TRBV7-9 with TRBJ1-2; D perhaps matches TRBD1 (5 bases). The CDR3 contains 17 residues. V was trimmed by 3 bases and J by 7 bases, leaving 24 bases between them. Germline V gene data show CDR1 as SEHNR and CDR2 as FQNEAQ (reference sequence). The CDR3 DNA sequence: TGTGCCAGCAGCTTTGCGGGGACGGAGGATTCTCGTGGTGGCTACACCTTC. Encoded protein: CASSFAGTEDSRGGYTF.

This clonotype has ten or more counts. The CDR3, as DNA: TGTGCCAGCAGCTCACGGACAGGGGCACGACGCACAGATACGCAGTATTTT. Translated, it gives CASSSRTGARRTDTQYF. The chain uses TRBV7-2 and TRBJ2-3; TRBD1 agrees at 9 bases. V shed 4 bases, J shed 1 base, and the junction held 9 bases outside the gene matches. The germline V gene encodes CDR1 SGHTA and CDR2 FQGNSA. This CDR3 region has 17 residues.

The genes are TRBV19 and TRBJ1-1, with D possibly TRBD1 on 5 matching bases. Germline lookup yields CDR1 LNHDA and CDR2 SQIVND (reference sequence). V was pared by 3 bases and J by 5 bases, with 13 bases between. The length of the CDR3 is 14 residues. Here the CDR3 reads CASSIRDSWTEAFF. The CDR3 region has the DNA TGTGCCAGTAGTATCAGAGACAGTTGGACTGAAGCTTTCTTT.

In this sample, this clonotype turned up many times. This chain links TRBV28 with TRBJ1-5; the match to TRBD1 covers 8 bases. The germline V gene has CDR1 MDHEN and CDR2 SYDVKM. After removal of 5 bases from V and 2 bases from J, the junction contained 8 bases not matched to a gene. The CDR3 has 16 residues. For the CDR3, the DNA is TGTGCCAGCAGTATTGACAGGGGAGTTGGCAATCAGCCCCAGCATTTT. Its translation is CASSIDRGVGNQPQHF.

This clonotype appeared many times. This chain links TRBV5-6 with TRBJ2-3; 8 nucleotides agree with TRBD1. V dropped 4 bases and J dropped 2; count of bases not matched to a gene: 12. Germline V gives CDR1 SGHDT, CDR2 YYEEEE. The CDR3 loop spans 17 amino acids. CDR3 in amino acids: CASSGVEQGAYTDTQYF. DNA of the CDR3: TGTGCCAGCAGCGGAGTAGAGCAGGGGGCTTACACAGATACGCAGTATTTT.

This clonotype was detected ten times or more. This chain links TRBV6-1 with TRBJ2-1; 7 positions match TRBD2. V trimming: 8 bases; J trimming: 2 bases; junction bases outside the gene matches: 9. The CDR3 extends over 15 amino acids. Germline CDR1 is MNHNS and CDR2 is SASEGT. CDR3 DNA: TGTGCCAGCCGTGGGGCAGGGAGGGCCTACAATGAGCAGTTCTTC. Encoded protein: CASRGAGRAYNEQFF.

CDR3: CASSYSRGERNTGELFF. CDR3 sequence (DNA): TGTGCCAGCAGTTACTCGAGGGGGGAGAGAAACACCGGGGAGCTGTTTTTT. V and J are TRBV6-6 and TRBJ2-2, with D possibly being TRBD1 or TRBD2 (6 bases each). CDR1 and CDR2 (germline): MNHNY, SVGAGI (reference sequence). CDR3 length: 17 amino acids. V was trimmed by 0 bases and J by 2 bases, leaving 13 bases between them.

As for this clonotype: A read error is possible here, since a much larger clone lies one base away. The V gene is TRBV5-4, the J gene TRBJ2-7, with D maybe TRBD2 (5 bases). The CDR3 sequence is 16 residues long. The V end was cut by 1 base, the J end by 2 bases, with 16 bases between. Per germline, CDR1 SGHNT and CDR2 YYREEE (reference sequence). The CDR3 sequence: CASSLYPLAETYEQYF. The CDR3 bases are TGTGCCAGCAGCTTGTACCCCCTAGCCGAAACCTACGAGCAGTACTTC.

This clonotype came up a few times. This chain joins TRBV2 and TRBJ1-4, with D hard to call. V lost 2 bases to trimming and J lost 3 bases, with 10 bases between them. Germline lookup yields CDR1 SNHLY and CDR2 FYNNEI. The CDR3 has 15 residues. CDR3: CASSEWTNPNEKLFF. DNA for the CDR3: TGTGCCAGCAGTGAATGGACGAACCCTAATGAAAAACTGTTTTTT.

This clonotype has at least ten counts. The chain uses TRBV12-5 and TRBJ2-7; the match to TRBD1 covers 7 bases. CDR1 is LGHNT and CDR2 is FRNRAP in the germline V gene. This CDR3 region has 15 residues. The trim removed 4 bases at V and 4 bases at J, leaving 10 bases unmatched. CDR3 sequence reads: CASGYDRDSTYEQYF. CDR3 DNA: TGTGCTAGTGGTTACGACCGGGACAGTACTTACGAGCAGTACTTC. The whole variable domain, filled in from reference TRBV12-5 and TRBJ2-7, reads DARVTQTPRHKVTEMGQEVTMRCQPILGHNTVFWYRQTMMQGLELLAYFRNRAPLDDSGMPKDRFSAEMPDATLATLKIQPSEPRDSAVYFCASGYDRDSTYEQYFGPGTRLTVT.

This clonotype was found many times. J is TRBJ2-4 and V is TRBV7-6, with 8 bases fitting TRBD1. Germline V gives CDR1 SGHVS, CDR2 FNYEAQ. The CDR3 loop spans 16 amino acids. The V and J ends lost 5 bases and 3 bases, in that order; junction bases with no gene match: 9. The DNA for the CDR3 is TGTGCCAGCAGCCTAGGACCGGGACAGGACAAAAACATTCAGTACTTC. Its translation: CASSLGPGQDKNIQYF.